This paragraph covers one T cell receptor (beta chain) sequence. The data are from a study of cytomegalovirus exposure and HLA in healthy donors. PCR used 60 Vbeta primers and 13 Jbeta primers. Original processing notes: Roughly 11 million shared chains were among 65 million to 85 million unique TCR beta chains counted in a later analysis. This table comes from immunoSEQ multiplex PCR, and its TCRdb copy is limited to in-frame clones, with some not included. The DNA gave D and trimming, while V, J and clone size come from that table. This sample has 160,000 or so clones, with roughly 80% found just once. This TCR was sampled from a man over 45 in good health and CMV-seropositive. Material for sequencing was PBMCs.

The CDR3 sequence: CASSKHYREDEQYF. The DNA of the CDR3 is TGTGCCAGTAGTAAGCACTACAGGGAAGACGAGCAGTACTTC. The chain joins TRBV19 to TRBJ2-7, with D perhaps matching TRBD1 (6 bases). V lost 4 bases and J 5 bases, leaving 15 bases between the germline ends. This CDR3 comprises 14 residues. Looked up from germline, CDR1 is LNHDA and CDR2 is SQIVND (reference sequence).